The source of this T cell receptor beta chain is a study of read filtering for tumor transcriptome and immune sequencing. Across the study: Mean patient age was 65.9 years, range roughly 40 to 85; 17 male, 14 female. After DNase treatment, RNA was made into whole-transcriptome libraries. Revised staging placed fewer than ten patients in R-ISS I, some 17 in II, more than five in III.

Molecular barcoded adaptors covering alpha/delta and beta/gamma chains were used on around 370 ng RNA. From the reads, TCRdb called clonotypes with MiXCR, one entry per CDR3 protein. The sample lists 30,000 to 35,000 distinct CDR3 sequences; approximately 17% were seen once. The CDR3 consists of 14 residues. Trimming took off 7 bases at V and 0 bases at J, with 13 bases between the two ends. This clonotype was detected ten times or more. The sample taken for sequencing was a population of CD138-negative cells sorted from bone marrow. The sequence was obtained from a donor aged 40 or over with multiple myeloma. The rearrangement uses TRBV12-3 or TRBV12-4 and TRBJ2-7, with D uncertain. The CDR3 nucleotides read TGTGCCAGCAAGTCCACTGAGAGCTCCTACGAGCAGTACTTC. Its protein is CASKSTESSYEQYF.